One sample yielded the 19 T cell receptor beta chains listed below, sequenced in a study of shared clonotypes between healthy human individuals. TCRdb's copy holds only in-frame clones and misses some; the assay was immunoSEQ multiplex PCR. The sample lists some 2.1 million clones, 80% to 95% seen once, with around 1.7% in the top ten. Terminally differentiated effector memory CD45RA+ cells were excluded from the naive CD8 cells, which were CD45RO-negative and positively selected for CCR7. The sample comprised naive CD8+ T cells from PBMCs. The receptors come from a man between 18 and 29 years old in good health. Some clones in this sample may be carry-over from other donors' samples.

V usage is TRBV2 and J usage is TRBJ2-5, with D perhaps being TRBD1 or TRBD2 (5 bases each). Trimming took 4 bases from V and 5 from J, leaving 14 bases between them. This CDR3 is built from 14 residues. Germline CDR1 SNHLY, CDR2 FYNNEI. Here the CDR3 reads CASSGGPWRETQYF. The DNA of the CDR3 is TGTGCCAGCAGTGGGGGCCCCTGGAGGGAGACCCAGTACTTC.

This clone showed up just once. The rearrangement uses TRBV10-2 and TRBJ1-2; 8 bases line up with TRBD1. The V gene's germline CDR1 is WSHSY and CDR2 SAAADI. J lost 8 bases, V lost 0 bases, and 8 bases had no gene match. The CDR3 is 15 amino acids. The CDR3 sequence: CASSESPTGAKGYTF. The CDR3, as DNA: TGCGCCAGCAGTGAGTCTCCGACAGGGGCAAAGGGCTACACCTTC.

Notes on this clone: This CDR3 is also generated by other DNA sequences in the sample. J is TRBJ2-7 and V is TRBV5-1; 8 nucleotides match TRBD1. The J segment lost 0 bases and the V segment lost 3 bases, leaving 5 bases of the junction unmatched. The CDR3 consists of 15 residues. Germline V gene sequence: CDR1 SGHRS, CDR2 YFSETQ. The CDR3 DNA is TGCGCCAGCAGCTCGTGGACAGGGAGCTCCTACGAGCAGTACTTC. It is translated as CASSSWTGSSYEQYF.

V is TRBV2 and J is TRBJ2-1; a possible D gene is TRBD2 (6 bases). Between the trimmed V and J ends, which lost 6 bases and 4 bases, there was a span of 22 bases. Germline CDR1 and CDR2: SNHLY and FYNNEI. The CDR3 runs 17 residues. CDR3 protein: CASSHPGERAGYNEQFF. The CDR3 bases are TGTGCCAGCAGCCACCCCGGGGAGCGGGCGGGTTACAATGAGCAGTTCTTC.

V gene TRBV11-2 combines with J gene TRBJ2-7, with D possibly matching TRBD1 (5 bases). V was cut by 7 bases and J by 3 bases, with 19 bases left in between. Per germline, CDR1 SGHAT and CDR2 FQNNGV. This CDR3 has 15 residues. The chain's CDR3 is CASTSSSRADYEQYF. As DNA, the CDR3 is TGTGCCAGCACCTCCTCCTCCAGGGCGGACTACGAGCAGTACTTC.

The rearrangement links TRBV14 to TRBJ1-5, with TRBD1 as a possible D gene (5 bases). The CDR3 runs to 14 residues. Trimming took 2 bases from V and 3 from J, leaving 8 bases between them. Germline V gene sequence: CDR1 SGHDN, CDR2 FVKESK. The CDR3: CASSQPGLNQPQHF. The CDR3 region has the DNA TGTGCCAGCAGCCAACCGGGACTCAATCAGCCCCAGCATTTT.

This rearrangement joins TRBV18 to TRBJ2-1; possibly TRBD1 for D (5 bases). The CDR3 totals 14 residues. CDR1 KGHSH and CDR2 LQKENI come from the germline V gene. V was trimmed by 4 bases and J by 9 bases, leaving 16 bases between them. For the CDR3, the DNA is TGTGCCAGCTCACAGACAGAACTCTGGGGTGAGCAGTTCTTC. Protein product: CASSQTELWGEQFF.

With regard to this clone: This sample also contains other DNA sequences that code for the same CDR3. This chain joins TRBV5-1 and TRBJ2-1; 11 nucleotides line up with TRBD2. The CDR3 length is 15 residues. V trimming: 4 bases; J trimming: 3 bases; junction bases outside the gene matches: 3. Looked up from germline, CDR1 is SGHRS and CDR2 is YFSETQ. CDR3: CASSAGTSGYNEQFF. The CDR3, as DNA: TGCGCCAGCAGCGCCGGGACTAGCGGCTACAATGAGCAGTTCTTC.

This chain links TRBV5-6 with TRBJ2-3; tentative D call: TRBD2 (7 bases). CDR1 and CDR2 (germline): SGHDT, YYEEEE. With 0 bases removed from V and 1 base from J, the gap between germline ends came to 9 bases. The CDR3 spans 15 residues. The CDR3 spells CASSLGGGGTDTQYF. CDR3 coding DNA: TGTGCCAGCAGCTTGGGAGGGGGGGGCACAGATACGCAGTATTTT. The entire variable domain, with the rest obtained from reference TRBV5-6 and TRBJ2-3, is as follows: DAGVTQSPTHLIKTRGQQVTLRCSPKSGHDTVSWYQQALGQGPQFIFQYYEEEERQRGNFPDRFSGHQFPNYSSELNVNALLLGDSALYLCASSLGGGGTDTQYFGPGTRLTVL.

CDR3 loop: CASSVGDGSEQYF. The CDR3 DNA is TGTGCCAGCAGCGTGGGGGACGGTAGCGAGCAGTACTTC. This chain links TRBV9 with TRBJ2-7; tentatively, D is TRBD1 or TRBD2 (5 bases each). The V gene lost 2 bases and the J gene lost 6 bases, with 12 bases spanning the gap. Germline V gene sequence: CDR1 SGDLS, CDR2 YYNGEE. This CDR3 contains 13 residues. The entire variable domain, with the rest obtained from reference TRBV9 and TRBJ2-7, is as follows: DSGVTQTPKHLITATGQRVTLRCSPRSGDLSVYWYQQSLDQGLQFLIQYYNGEERAKGNILERFSAQQFPDLHSELNLSSLELGDSALYFCASSVGDGSEQYFGPGTRLTVT.

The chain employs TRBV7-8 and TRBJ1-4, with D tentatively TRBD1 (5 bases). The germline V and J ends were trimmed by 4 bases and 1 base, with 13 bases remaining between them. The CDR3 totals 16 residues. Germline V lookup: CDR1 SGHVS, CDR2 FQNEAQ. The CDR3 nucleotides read TGTGCCAGCAGCTCCCGGGACCCGGAAACTAATGAAAAACTGTTTTTT. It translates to CASSSRDPETNEKLFF.

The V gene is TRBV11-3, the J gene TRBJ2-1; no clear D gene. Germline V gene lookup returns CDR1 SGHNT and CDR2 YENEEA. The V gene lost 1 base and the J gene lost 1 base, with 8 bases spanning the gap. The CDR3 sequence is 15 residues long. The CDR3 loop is CASSLGDLSYNEQFF. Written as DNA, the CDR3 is TGTGCCAGCAGCTTAGGGGATTTGTCCTACAATGAGCAGTTCTTC.

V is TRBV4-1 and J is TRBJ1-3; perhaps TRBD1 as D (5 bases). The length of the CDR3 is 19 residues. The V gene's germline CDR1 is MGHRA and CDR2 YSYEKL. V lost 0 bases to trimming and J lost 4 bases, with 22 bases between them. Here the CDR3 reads CASSQDFGTDISGGNTIYF. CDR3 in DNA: TGCGCCAGCAGCCAAGATTTTGGGACGGATATCTCGGGGGGAAACACCATATATTTT.

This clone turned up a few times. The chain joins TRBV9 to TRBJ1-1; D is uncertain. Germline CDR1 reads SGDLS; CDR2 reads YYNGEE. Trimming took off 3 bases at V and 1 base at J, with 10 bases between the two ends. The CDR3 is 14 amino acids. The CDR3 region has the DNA TGTGCCAGCAGCGCACGACCACCGAACACTGAAGCTTTCTTT. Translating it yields CASSARPPNTEAFF.

In nucleotides, the CDR3 is TGTGCCAGCAGCCTGTCACTCTACTACGAGCAGTACTTC. This sequence encodes CASSLSLYYEQYF. The J gene is TRBJ2-7, the V gene TRBV27; D gene uncertain. The CDR3 spans 13 residues. V dropped 6 bases and J dropped 3 bases, with 12 bases sitting between them. From germline, CDR1 is MNHEY and CDR2 SMNVEV (reference sequence).

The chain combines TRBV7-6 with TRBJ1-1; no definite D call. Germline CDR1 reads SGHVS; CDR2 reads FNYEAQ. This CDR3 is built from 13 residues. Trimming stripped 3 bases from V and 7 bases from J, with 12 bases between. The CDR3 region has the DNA TGTGCCAGCAGCTTTCGCGACGCCAATGAAGCTTTCTTT. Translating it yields CASSFRDANEAFF.

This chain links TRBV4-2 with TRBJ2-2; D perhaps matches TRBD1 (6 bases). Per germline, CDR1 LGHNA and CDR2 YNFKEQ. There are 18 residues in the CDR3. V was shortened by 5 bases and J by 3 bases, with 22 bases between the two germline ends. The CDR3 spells CASSSQGQWGRDTGELFF. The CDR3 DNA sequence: TGTGCCAGCAGCTCCCAGGGGCAATGGGGCCGTGACACCGGGGAGCTGTTTTTT.

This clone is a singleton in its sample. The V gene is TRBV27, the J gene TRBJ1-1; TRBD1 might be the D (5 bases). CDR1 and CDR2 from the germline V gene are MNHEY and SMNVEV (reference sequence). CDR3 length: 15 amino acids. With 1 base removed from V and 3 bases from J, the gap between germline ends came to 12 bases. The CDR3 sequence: CASSLYGARYTEAFF. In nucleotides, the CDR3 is TGTGCCAGCAGTTTATACGGGGCGCGGTACACTGAAGCTTTCTTT.

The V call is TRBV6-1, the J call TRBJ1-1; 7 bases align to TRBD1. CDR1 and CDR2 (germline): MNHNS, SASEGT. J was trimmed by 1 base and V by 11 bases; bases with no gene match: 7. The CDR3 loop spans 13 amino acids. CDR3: CAGDSYGNTEAFF. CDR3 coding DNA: TGTGCCGGGGACAGTTATGGGAACACTGAAGCTTTCTTT.